Presented here are 30 T cell receptor beta chains from one specimen sequenced in a study of CD8+ T cells in alopecia areata. TCR sequencing used cDNA made by reverse transcription of extracted RNA. Measured with immunoSEQ multiplex PCR; TCRdb has only the in-frame clones, and not every one. Singletons are absent from the sample, which has under 350,000 clones. It was with CD4, CD8alpha, NKG2D, NKG2ACE and other markers that pooled cutaneous lymph node cells were sorted. The sample taken for sequencing was CD4+ T cells sorted from a lymph node. The receptors derive from a C3H/HeJ mouse with alopecia areata. This strain has MHC haplotype H2-k.

Comment on this clone: The gene names given are mouse names. The read comes to an end 4 residues before the CDR3 does, leaving the germline J gene to fill in the end. This rearrangement joins TRBV19 to TRBJ2-2; the match to TRBD1 covers 8 bases. Germline V gives CDR1 FNHDT, CDR2 SITEND (reference sequence). This CDR3 region has 14 residues. The DNA read from the CDR3 is TGTGCCAGCAGTCCCGGACAGGGCGACGGG. Protein: CASSPGQGDG. The complete CDR3 protein is CASSPGQGDGQLYF.

This clone has at least ten counts. These gene names are mouse names. The read comes to an end 3 residues before the CDR3 does, leaving the germline J gene to fill in the end. Other DNA sequences of this sample code for an identical CDR3. The chain couples TRBV31 to TRBJ1-6; D is ambiguous. TRBJ1-6 qualifies as an ORF whose function is uncertain. Trimming stripped 0 bases from V and 4 bases from J, with 4 bases between. This CDR3 is 13 amino acids long. Per the germline V gene, CDR1 is GKSSPN and CDR2 is SITVG. The CDR3 here is CAWSLQYNSPLYF. CDR3 DNA (partial): TGTGCCTGGAGTCTACAGTATAATTCGCCC.

In regard to this clone: All gene names here are mouse names. From the germline J gene comes the end of the CDR3, since the read stops 4 residues before it. The J gene is TRBJ2-1, the V gene TRBV19; tentative D call: TRBD2 (6 bases). CDR1 and CDR2 (germline): FNHDT, SITEND (reference sequence). There are 15 residues in the CDR3. Trimming removed 5 bases at V and 0 bases at J, with 12 bases between. This chain's CDR3 is CASRPLGLNYAEQFF. The CDR3 DNA, read in part, is TGTGCCAGCAGGCCCCTGGGGCTTAACTATGCT.

There are a few counts of this clone. Germline and genes: mouse. From the germline J gene comes the end of the CDR3, since the read stops 4 residues before it. The chain recombines TRBV13-1 with TRBJ2-5, with a possible D match to TRBD1 (5 bases). The V gene's germline CDR1 is NSHNY and CDR2 SYGAGN. There are 12 residues in the CDR3. CDR3 region: CASSKQEDTQYF. CDR3 DNA (partial): TGTGCCAGCAGTAAACAGGAGGAC.

Concerning this clone itself: Genes and germline come from the mouse. CDR3 sequence reads: CASTSGLGNYAEQFF. The CDR3 bases that were read are TGTGCCAGCACCTCGGGACTGGGGAACTATGCT. The J gene is TRBJ2-1, the V gene TRBV19; 10 nucleotides agree with TRBD2. Read data end 4 residues before the CDR3 end; the end is taken from the germline J gene. The CDR3 sequence is 15 residues long. Germline V gene data show CDR1 as FNHDT and CDR2 as SITEND (reference sequence). Germline trimming cut 6 bases from V and 1 base from J; bases unmatched to any gene: 4.

Remarks on this clone: The gene names given are mouse names. The DNA ends 4 residues before the CDR3 does, and the rest of the CDR3 is filled in from the germline J gene. The chain links TRBV13-3 to TRBJ2-3, with 7 nucleotides matching TRBD1. This CDR3 spans 15 amino acids. Losses at the gene ends were 0 bases for V and 0 bases for J; bases not matched to a gene: 1. CDR1 NNHDY and CDR2 SYVADS come from the germline V gene. CDR3 DNA, as far as it was read: TGTGCCAGCAGTGATGGACAGGGTAGTGCAGAA. It encodes CASSDGQGSAE. The whole CDR3 reads CASSDGQGSAETLYF.

As concerns this clone: Mouse gene names and germline throughout. The read comes to an end 4 residues before the CDR3 does, leaving the germline J gene to fill in the end. Other DNA sequences of this sample code for an identical CDR3. The V gene is TRBV19, the J gene TRBJ2-1; the match to TRBD2 covers 13 bases. The CDR3 totals 15 residues. Germline V gene sequence: CDR1 FNHDT, CDR2 SITEND (reference sequence). CDR3 sequence: CASSRTGGAGAEQFF. The sequenced CDR3 bases are TGTGCCAGCAGTCGGACTGGGGGGGCTGGGGCT.

This clone appeared a few times. The listed genes are named as in mouse. The read comes to an end 3 residues before the CDR3 does, leaving the germline J gene to fill in the end. The sample has other DNA sequences that encode this CDR3 too. The chain is built from TRBV1 and TRBJ1-6; D is uncertain. TRBJ1-6 is recorded as an ORF, its role being uncertain. This CDR3 is 14 amino acids long. Trimming pared 0 bases from V and 7 bases from J, leaving 7 bases between. Germline CDR1 reads NSQYPW; CDR2 reads LRSPGD (reference sequence). The CDR3 is CTCSADLGNSPLYF. Partial CDR3 DNA: TGCACCTGCAGTGCAGATTTGGGGAATTCGCCC.

About this clone: Mouse gene names and germline throughout. The sequence runs out 4 residues before the end of the CDR3; the remainder is reconstructed from the germline J gene. V and J are TRBV2 and TRBJ2-4; D gene ambiguous. The CDR3 has 15 residues. Trimming took 0 bases from V and 0 from J, leaving 7 bases between them. The germline CDR1 and CDR2 sequences are LGHNA and YSYQKL. This chain's CDR3 is CASSQDPFSQNTLYF. The covered CDR3 bases are TGTGCCAGCAGCCAAGACCCTTTTAGTCAAAAC.

In its sample, this clone was seen a few times. The genes and germline here are from mouse. The read finishes 3 residues shy of the CDR3 end, and the germline J gene is used to complete it. The sample carries other DNA sequences with the same CDR3. The V call is TRBV19, the J call TRBJ1-6; the match to TRBD1 covers 10 bases. TRBJ1-6 is noted as an ORF with a role that remains uncertain. Germline CDR1 FNHDT, CDR2 SITEND (reference sequence). The CDR3 is 15 amino acids. The trim removed 4 bases at V and 7 bases at J, leaving 5 bases unmatched. The CDR3 loop reads CASSLRDRGNSPLYF. CDR3 DNA, as far as it was read: TGTGCCAGCAGTCTCAGGGACAGGGGAAATTCGCCC.

This clone was seen a handful of times. Mouse gene names apply. Read sequence stops 4 residues before the CDR3 end, and the germline J gene provides the missing end. The chain is built from TRBV13-3 and TRBJ2-2, with 11 positions matching TRBD1. The V segment lost 3 bases and the J segment 4 bases; nucleotides outside the gene matches: 2. This CDR3 is 15 amino acids long. Per germline, CDR1 NNHDY and CDR2 SYVADS. This CDR3 reads CASSGTGGITGQLYF. CDR3 bases read: TGTGCCAGCAGTGGGACAGGGGGCATCACCGGG.

This clone appeared a few times. Gene names are the mouse ones. The read halts 4 residues ahead of the CDR3 end, with the missing end drawn from the germline J gene. This sequence joins TRBV13-3 and TRBJ2-1; D gene unclear. The V end lost 2 bases, the J end lost 3 bases, and 6 bases lay between the germline ends. The germline gives CDR1 NNHDY, CDR2 SYVADS. The CDR3 contains 13 residues. The CDR3 DNA, read in part, is TGTGCCAGCAGTGAACAGACCTATGCT. This sequence encodes CASSEQTYA. The full CDR3 reads CASSEQTYAEQFF.

This clone has a handful of counts. Gene names and germline match the mouse. The read stops 4 residues short of the end of the CDR3; the missing end is completed from the germline J gene. The chain is built from TRBV13-1 and TRBJ2-3; tentatively, D is TRBD1 (6 bases). Germline CDR1 reads NSHNY; CDR2 reads SYGAGN. The V and J ends lost 5 bases and 0 bases respectively, with 10 bases between them. The CDR3 length is 14 residues. The chain's CDR3 is CASRGTLSAETLYF. The DNA read from the CDR3 is TGTGCCAGCAGAGGGACACTTAGTGCAGAA.

This clone was seen more than once but under ten times. Each gene name is a mouse one. The read comes to an end 4 residues before the CDR3 does, leaving the germline J gene to fill in the end. This chain links TRBV1 with TRBJ2-7, with 7 bases identical to TRBD2. The CDR3 is made up of 14 amino acids. Germline loops: CDR1 NSQYPW, CDR2 LRSPGD (reference sequence). J was trimmed by 0 bases and V by 4 bases; bases with no gene match: 3. The CDR3 is CTCSGWGSSYEQYF. The sequenced CDR3 bases are TGCACCTGCAGTGGCTGGGGGAGCTCCTAT.

Concerning this clone: Gene labels here are mouse ones. CDR3 bases read: TGTGCCAGCAGCGTCAGGGGGCCGGACTCC. Translating gives CASSVRGPDS. The full CDR3 sequence reads CASSVRGPDSDYTF. This chain joins TRBV13-3 and TRBJ1-2; 8 nucleotides match TRBD1. The CDR3 goes on 4 residues after the read ends, and that part is filled in from the germline J gene. J was trimmed by 3 bases and V by 5 bases; bases with no gene match: 6. Germline CDR1 and CDR2: NNHDY and SYVADS. CDR3 size: 14 residues.

Concerning this clone itself: The genes are named according to mouse. The read ends 4 residues shy of where the CDR3 ends; the end is completed using the germline J gene. This chain links TRBV13-1 with TRBJ2-4; 8 bases align to TRBD2. This CDR3 contains 17 residues. Looked up from germline, CDR1 is NSHNY and CDR2 is SYGAGN. The J segment lost 0 bases and the V segment lost 2 bases, leaving 8 bases of the junction unmatched. The DNA read from the CDR3 is TGTGCCAGCAGTGACCCCTCTGGGGGGACTAGTCAAAAC. Encoded protein: CASSDPSGGTSQN. The whole CDR3 sequence is CASSDPSGGTSQNTLYF.

In regard to this clone: The gene names given are mouse names. The CDR3 end lies 4 residues beyond the end of the read and is filled in from the germline J gene. V gene TRBV1 combines with J gene TRBJ2-7; 10 positions agree with TRBD2. This CDR3 is built from 14 residues. The junction had 4 bases not matched to a gene; V was cut back by 5 bases and J by 3 bases. CDR1 and CDR2 (germline): NSQYPW, LRSPGD (reference sequence). The CDR3: CTCSNRDWGYEQYF. Partial CDR3 DNA: TGCACCTGCAGTAACCGGGACTGGGGCTAT. Variable domain in full (rest from reference TRBV1 and TRBJ2-7): VTLLEQNPRWRLVPRGQAVNLRCILKNSQYPWMSWYQQDLQKQLQWLFTLRSPGDKEVKSLPGADYLATRVTDTELRLQVANMSQGRTLYCTCSNRDWGYEQYFGPGTRLTVL.

As for this clone: Gene names are mouse gene names. The read terminates 3 residues ahead of where the CDR3 ends, so the germline J gene completes it. This sequence joins TRBV13-1 and TRBJ1-6; 8 bases fit TRBD1. Being an ORF, TRBJ1-6 has a function that is uncertain. CDR1 NSHNY and CDR2 SYGAGN come from the germline V gene. Trimming removed 2 bases from V and 5 bases from J; junction bases left unmatched: 3. The length of the CDR3 is 15 residues. The CDR3 loop reads CASSEQGANNSPLYF. The DNA read from the CDR3 is TGTGCCAGCAGTGAGCAGGGGGCAAATAATTCGCCC.

This clone was detected a few times. Mouse names are used for the genes. The DNA ends 4 residues before the CDR3 does, and the rest of the CDR3 is filled in from the germline J gene. The chain employs TRBV31 and TRBJ2-1; 9 nucleotides agree with TRBD2. The CDR3 is 15 residues long. Germline-derived CDR1 and CDR2 are GKSSPN and SITVG. J was trimmed by 4 bases and V by 0 bases; bases with no gene match: 4. Incomplete CDR3 DNA: TGTGCCTGGAGTCTTACTGGGGGGCCTTATGCT. This sequence encodes CAWSLTGGPYA. Given in full, the CDR3 is CAWSLTGGPYAEQFF.

A few counts support this clone. Genes and germline are mouse. The observed sequence ends 4 residues before the CDR3 terminus, with the missing tail filled in from the germline J gene. The chain uses TRBV31 and TRBJ2-2; 10 bases align to TRBD2. The germline CDR1 and CDR2 sequences are GKSSPN and SITVG. Germline trimming cut 0 bases from V and 0 bases from J; bases unmatched to any gene: 4. This CDR3 has 17 residues. This CDR3 is CAWSLTTGGANTGQLYF. Partial CDR3 DNA: TGTGCCTGGAGTCTCACCACTGGGGGGGCAAACACCGGG.

On this clone itself: Gene names are the mouse ones. The DNA read from the CDR3 is TGTGCCAGCAGTGAAAGCCGACAAGCAGAA. Its protein is CASSESRQAE. The entire CDR3 reads CASSESRQAETLYF. The chain links TRBV13-1 to TRBJ2-3; D remains ambiguous. The CDR3 extends 4 residues past the end of the read, so its final part is completed from the germline J gene. V was shortened by 2 bases and J by 3 bases, with 10 bases between the two germline ends. This CDR3 has 14 residues. In germline, CDR1 is NSHNY, CDR2 SYGAGN.

Regarding this clone: Gene names and germline refer to mouse. Read coverage stops 4 residues before the CDR3 terminus; the germline J gene supplies the remainder. The rearrangement uses TRBV13-2 and TRBJ2-3, with D possibly matching TRBD1 (5 bases). The length of the CDR3 is 16 residues. Germline CDR1 NNHNN, CDR2 SYGAGS (reference sequence). The V end was cut by 0 bases, the J end by 0 bases, with 11 bases between. Incomplete CDR3 DNA: TGTGCCAGCGGTGATGGGTGGGCAGGGAGTGCAGAA. Protein product: CASGDGWAGSAE. The full-length CDR3 reads as CASGDGWAGSAETLYF.

This clone appeared many times. The gene names here belong to mouse. The read falls 4 residues short of the CDR3 end, and the missing part is taken from the germline J gene. V usage is TRBV13-3 and J usage is TRBJ2-2; TRBD2 agrees at 10 bases. J gave up 1 base and V 7 bases, and 4 bases lay outside the gene matches. CDR1 is NNHDY, CDR2 SYVADS, per germline. CDR3 size: 15 residues. The covered CDR3 bases are TGTGCCAGCCGACTGGGGGGCCAAAACACCGGG. Translation gives CASRLGGQNTG. The full CDR3 reads CASRLGGQNTGQLYF. The variable domain in full, completed from reference TRBV13-3 and TRBJ2-2, reads EAAVTQSPRSKVAVTGGKVTLSCHQTNNHDYMYWYRQDTGHGLRLIHYSYVADSTEKGDIPDGYKASRPSQENFSLILELASLSQTAVYFCASRLGGQNTGQLYFGEGSKLTVL.

Comment on this clone: The gene names here belong to mouse. The CDR3 loop is CASSQAPGEGAETLYF. CDR3 bases read: TGTGCCAGCAGCCAAGCGCCAGGGGAAGGTGCAGAA. The J gene is TRBJ2-3, the V gene TRBV5; maybe TRBD1 (6 bases). The missing CDR3 end, 4 residues past where the read stops, is filled in from the germline J gene. CDR3 length: 16 amino acids. CDR1 is LGHNA, CDR2 YNLKQL, per germline (reference sequence). V was trimmed by 1 base and J by 1 base, leaving 12 bases between them.

This clone was detected only a few times. The genes and germline here are from mouse. The read terminates 4 residues ahead of where the CDR3 ends, so the germline J gene completes it. V and J are TRBV5 and TRBJ2-1; the match to TRBD2 covers 8 bases. Trimming at V came to 4 bases and at J to 4 bases, leaving 6 bases not matched to a gene. CDR1 is LGHNA, CDR2 YNLKQL, per germline (reference sequence). CDR3 size: 15 residues. The CDR3 sequence is CASSPGPGGYAEQFF. The DNA read from the CDR3 is TGTGCCAGCAGCCCCGGTCCTGGGGGGTATGCT.

About this clone: Here the gene names and germline are mouse. The read ends 4 residues before the CDR3 terminus; that terminus is restored from the germline J gene. J is TRBJ2-5 and V is TRBV17, with a weak D call TRBD1 (7 bases). This CDR3 is 16 amino acids long. Per the germline V gene, CDR1 is MNHDT and CDR2 is YYDKIL. The part of the CDR3 DNA that was read is TGTGCTAGCAGTAGAGAACCAGAGGGGGCTGAGGAC. It is translated as CASSREPEGAED. In full, the CDR3 reads CASSREPEGAEDTQYF.

This clone was recorded a few times. All gene names here are mouse names. Partial CDR3 DNA: TGTGCCAGCAGTGATGCAGATAGA. This gives the protein CASSDADR. The complete CDR3 protein is CASSDADREVFF. This chain joins TRBV13-1 and TRBJ1-1; unclear D gene. The read falls 4 residues short of the CDR3 end, and the missing part is taken from the germline J gene. Looked up from germline, CDR1 is NSHNY and CDR2 is SYGAGN. The CDR3 covers 12 residues.

This clone appeared a few times. The gene names here belong to mouse. Read sequence stops 4 residues before the CDR3 end, and the germline J gene provides the missing end. The rearrangement joins TRBV3 to TRBJ2-5, with D maybe TRBD2 (6 bases). V was clipped by 3 bases and J by 0 bases, with 10 bases between them. The CDR3 runs 15 residues. CDR1 SNHLY and CDR2 FYNGKV come from the germline V gene (reference sequence). CDR3 DNA, as far as it was read: TGTGCCAGCAGCTTTGCTGGGGATAACCAAGAC. Protein sequence: CASSFAGDNQD. The whole CDR3 sequence reads CASSFAGDNQDTQYF.

A note on this clone: The genes and germline here are from mouse. The read comes to an end 3 residues before the CDR3 does, leaving the germline J gene to fill in the end. The rearrangement joins TRBV5 to TRBJ1-6; no reliable D call. TRBJ1-6 is reported as an ORF; its role is uncertain. The CDR3 consists of 13 residues. Per the germline V gene, CDR1 is LGHNA and CDR2 is YNLKQL (reference sequence). Trimming pared 0 bases from V and 8 bases from J, leaving 5 bases between. Incomplete CDR3 DNA: TGTGCCAGCAGCCAAGAGCCAGATTCGCCC. Translating it yields CASSQEPDSP. The CDR3 as a whole reads CASSQEPDSPLYF.

This clone has just a few counts. Gene labels here are mouse ones. The CDR3 end lies 4 residues beyond the end of the read and is filled in from the germline J gene. The chain has TRBV13-2 and TRBJ1-2, with a tentative D call TRBD1 (6 bases). The CDR3 consists of 13 residues. Trimming cost V 5 bases and J 4 bases, with 12 bases left between them. Germline CDR1 is NNHNN and CDR2 is SYGAGS (reference sequence). The sequenced CDR3 bases are TGTGCCAGCGGGGAGGGGGTCTTCTCC. This encodes CASGEGVFS. The whole CDR3 protein reads CASGEGVFSDYTF.